The T cell receptor beta chain under discussion was sequenced for a study of cytomegalovirus exposure and HLA in healthy donors. Study context: Most donors, more than 80% of approximately 400 genotyped, fell in the Caucasian-associated ancestry cluster.

Trimming shortened V by 0 bases and J by 6 bases, and 6 bases separated the two germline ends. Germline V CDR1 and CDR2: SGHRS, YFSETQ. The CDR3 consists of 12 residues. Study-wide points: A later analysis found that most CMV-associated TCR beta chains appeared HLA-restricted. Cytomegalovirus-associated status was assigned to about 170 TCR beta chains.

Nominally healthy donors were sampled, though unrecorded immune exposures were likely. The PCR made use of 60 Vbeta and 13 Jbeta primers. Here immunoSEQ multiplex PCR was the method, and the copy in TCRdb shows in-frame clones only, minus some. The data contain 120,000 to 150,000 clones, 75% to 80% of them singletons. This clone appeared a single time. Its antigen remains unidentified. Additional DNA sequences in this sample encode the identical CDR3. The TCR was taken from a man aged 40-49 years in good health and CMV-seropositive. J is TRBJ1-2 and V is TRBV5-1, with a possible D match to TRBD1 (6 bases). Material for sequencing was PBMCs. The CDR3 DNA is TGCGCCAGCAGCTTGGCAGGGGATGGCTACACCTTC. Protein: CASSLAGDGYTF.